This T cell receptor (beta chain) was sequenced during a study of control samples from healthy donors and cancer patients. V shed 3 bases, J shed 2 bases, and the junction held 1 base outside the gene matches. The germline V gene has CDR1 LGHNA and CDR2 YNFKEQ. This CDR3 spans 14 amino acids. Using immunoSEQ multiplex PCR, the repertoire was profiled, and TCRdb retains in-frame clones only, with some absent. In the table there are 90,000 to 100,000 clones, over 60% of which are singletons. The sequenced sample consisted of blood. The chain links TRBV4-2 to TRBJ1-3; 7 bases are shared with TRBD1. This TCR derives from a woman in her 30s in good health. CDR3 amino acids: CASSQDRTGNTIYF. The DNA of the CDR3 is TGTGCCAGCAGCCAGGACAGGACTGGAAACACCATATATTTT.